Each of the 21 T cell receptor beta chains below was sequenced from the same sample in a study of CD8 T cells in Susac syndrome (dated by TCRdb to about 2019). Receptor libraries were prepared by the immunoSEQ multiplex PCR assay. RNA was extracted using the RNeasy kit, and about 0.5 to 1 ug of the RNA was reverse transcribed with random hexamers. In-frame beta chains were kept once TCRdb had trimmed the public reads at Q25 with fastp and called clones with MiXCR. All rows with the same CDR3 protein become a single entry with the most common DNA and genes. This sample has 200,000 or so distinct CDR3 sequences in its table, and more than 90% of those were observed once. The top ten constitute around 0.085% of the sample. Material: CD4+ T cells from PBMCs. These receptors originate from a human donor with multiple sclerosis.

The genes are TRBV2 and TRBJ2-1, with TRBD2 identical over 9 bases. With 5 bases clipped from V and 3 bases from J, the junction kept 2 bases outside the gene matches. From germline, CDR1 is SNHLY and CDR2 FYNNEI. The CDR3 extends over 14 amino acids. The CDR3: CASSRGGGYNEQFF. For the CDR3, the DNA is TGTGCCAGCAGTCGCGGGGGGGGCTACAATGAGCAGTTCTTC.

This rearrangement joins TRBV18 to TRBJ2-5; the D gene is possibly TRBD2 (6 bases). V was clipped by 0 bases and J by 2 bases, with 13 bases between them. From germline, CDR1 is KGHSH and CDR2 LQKENI. CDR3 size: 16 residues. As DNA, the CDR3 is TGTGCCAGCTCACCACCCAGCGGCGGGGCTCAAGAGACCCAGTACTTC. Translated: CASSPPSGGAQETQYF.

The chain carries TRBV5-1 and TRBJ2-3, with D hard to call. CDR1 and CDR2 (germline): SGHRS, YFSETQ. V was trimmed by 5 bases and J by 2 bases, leaving 15 bases between them. CDR3 length equals 15 residues. The chain's CDR3 is CASSRLRENTDTQYF. The CDR3, as DNA: TGCGCCAGCAGTCGTCTTAGGGAAAACACAGATACGCAGTATTTT.

This chain joins TRBV3-1 and TRBJ1-1; 8 bases match TRBD1. In germline, CDR1 is LGHDT, CDR2 YNNKEL (reference sequence). This CDR3 spans 15 amino acids. V lost 5 bases, J lost 0 bases, and 5 bases stayed unmatched. CDR3 DNA: TGTGCCAGCAGCGCGCAGGGGGCCTTGAACACTGAAGCTTTCTTT. Its protein is CASSAQGALNTEAFF.

The J gene is TRBJ1-2, the V gene TRBV30; TRBD1 might be the D (5 bases). The CDR3 runs to 14 residues. The germline CDR1 and CDR2 sequences are GTSNPN and SVGIG (reference sequence). Deletions cut 6 bases from V and 4 bases from J, with 18 bases between. This chain's CDR3 is CACPEGYPSYGYTF. The CDR3 DNA follows: TGTGCCTGCCCCGAGGGGTACCCTTCCTATGGCTACACCTTC.

The chain carries TRBV20-1 and TRBJ2-5, with a weak D call TRBD2 (5 bases). Trimming removed 2 bases from V and 1 base from J, with 5 bases in between. Germline CDR1 reads DFQATT; CDR2 reads SNEGSKA (reference sequence). The CDR3 contains 12 residues. For the CDR3, the DNA is TGCAGTGCTAGACTAGCCCAAGAGACCCAGTACTTC. This gives the protein CSARLAQETQYF.

The chain carries TRBV30 and TRBJ2-7; 7 nucleotides match TRBD1. This CDR3 has 11 amino acids. Germline V lookup: CDR1 GTSNPN, CDR2 SVGIG (reference sequence). The V gene end was trimmed by 5 bases and the J gene end by 7 bases; junction bases not matched to a gene: 5. The DNA for the CDR3 is TGTGCCTGGGAACAGGGGTGGGAGCAGTACTTC. Its translation: CAWEQGWEQYF.

This chain links TRBV2 with TRBJ1-1; D is undetermined. The V gene lost 7 bases and the J gene lost 10 bases, with 13 bases spanning the gap. There are 11 residues in the CDR3. CDR1 SNHLY and CDR2 FYNNEI come from the germline V gene. DNA of the CDR3: TGTGCCAGCACCGGGTATGGGCCAGCTTTCTTT. As protein: CASTGYGPAFF. Using reference TRBV2 and TRBJ1-1 for the parts outside the CDR3, the full variable domain is EPEVTQTPSHQVTQMGQEVILRCVPISNHLYFYWYRQILGQKVEFLVSFYNNEISEKSEIFDDQFSVERPDGSNFTLKIRSTKLEDSAMYFCASTGYGPAFFGQGTRLTVV.

The chain is built from TRBV20-1 and TRBJ2-3; D is possibly TRBD1 (6 bases). Germline V gene lookup returns CDR1 DFQATT and CDR2 SNEGSKA (reference sequence). The CDR3 is 14 residues long. V was cut by 5 bases and J by 2 bases, with 14 bases left in between. The CDR3 DNA reads as TGCAGTGCTCCTCAAGGGGGTATCACAGATACGCAGTATTTT. Translation: CSAPQGGITDTQYF.

This chain uses TRBV4-1 with TRBJ1-1, with a possible D match to TRBD1 (5 bases). V was shortened by 2 bases and J by 7 bases, with 17 bases between the two germline ends. The CDR3 length is 15 residues. Germline assignment: CDR1 MGHRA and CDR2 YSYEKL. In DNA, the CDR3 is TGCGCCAGCAGCCAACCGGGGCGGGGGTTTGATGAAGCTTTCTTT. This codes for CASSQPGRGFDEAFF.

The rearrangement uses TRBV27 and TRBJ2-7; D possibly uses TRBD1 or TRBD2 (5 bases each). This CDR3 contains 13 residues. The V end was cut by 2 bases, the J end by 2 bases, with 7 bases between. Per the germline V gene, CDR1 is MNHEY and CDR2 is SMNVEV (reference sequence). As DNA, the CDR3 is TGTGCCAGCAGTTTACAGGGACCCTACGAGCAGTACTTC. Translating it yields CASSLQGPYEQYF.

The chain couples TRBV30 to TRBJ2-2; unclear D gene. V lost 1 base and J 4 bases, leaving 7 bases between the germline ends. CDR1 GTSNPN and CDR2 SVGIG come from the germline V gene (reference sequence). The CDR3 has 13 amino acids. For the CDR3, the DNA is TGTGCCTGGAGTGGGGTACGCACCGGGGAGCTGTTTTTT. Translated, it gives CAWSGVRTGELFF.

V usage is TRBV7-9 and J usage is TRBJ2-1; D is perhaps TRBD2 (6 bases). The CDR3 totals 13 residues. Germline CDR1 and CDR2: SEHNR and FQNEAQ (reference sequence). V dropped 5 bases and J dropped 8 bases, with 13 bases sitting between them. The CDR3 nucleotides read TGTGCCAGCAGCCGCTGGGGGGAGGATGAGCAGTTCTTC. Translated: CASSRWGEDEQFF.

The chain links TRBV3-1 to TRBJ1-1; D is undetermined. This CDR3 is 13 amino acids long. V lost 4 bases, J lost 10 bases, and 16 bases lay in between. Germline V lookup: CDR1 LGHDT, CDR2 YNNKEL (reference sequence). The CDR3 is CASSPSGLLGAFF. The CDR3 DNA is TGTGCCAGCAGCCCCAGTGGGTTATTAGGAGCTTTCTTT.

The J gene is TRBJ1-5, the V gene TRBV4-1, with 7 positions matching TRBD1. CDR1 is MGHRA, CDR2 YSYEKL, per germline. This CDR3 region has 15 residues. Losses at the gene ends were 6 bases for V and 5 bases for J; bases not matched to a gene: 10. CDR3 DNA sequence: TGCGCCAGCAGGGACGACAGGGAGCCCCATCAGCCCCAGCATTTT. It yields the protein CASRDDREPHQPQHF.

This chain's CDR3 is CASHFRAGFGEAFF. The CDR3 region has the DNA TGTGCCAGCCACTTCCGGGCCGGCTTTGGTGAAGCTTTCTTT. The rearrangement links TRBV27 to TRBJ1-1; unclear D gene. The length of the CDR3 is 14 residues. Germline V gives CDR1 MNHEY, CDR2 SMNVEV (reference sequence). V was trimmed by 8 bases and J by 7 bases, leaving 20 bases between them.

J is TRBJ1-6 and V is TRBV15, with D perhaps matching TRBD1 (5 bases). The CDR3 has 15 residues. V gave up 5 bases and J gave up 9 bases, with 17 bases separating them. Germline CDR1 and CDR2: LNHNV and YYDKDF (reference sequence). The CDR3 sequence: CATSSRTGVASPLHF. The CDR3 coding sequence is TGTGCCACCAGCTCGAGGACGGGGGTGGCTTCACCCCTCCACTTT.

The rearrangement uses TRBV20-1 and TRBJ1-5; TRBD1 might be the D (6 bases). The CDR3 covers 14 residues. Germline CDR1 and CDR2: DFQATT and SNEGSKA (reference sequence). The V gene lost 5 bases and the J gene lost 3 bases, with 14 bases spanning the gap. The CDR3 region is CSAGAGGHNQPQHF. The CDR3 region has the DNA TGCAGTGCTGGGGCCGGGGGCCACAATCAGCCCCAGCATTTT.

This chain connects TRBV12-3 or TRBV12-4 to TRBJ2-1; D might be TRBD2 (6 bases). Between the trimmed V and J ends, which lost 6 bases and 5 bases, there was a span of 11 bases. This CDR3 region has 13 residues. Here the CDR3 reads CASSAEGNNEQFF. CDR3 nucleotides: TGTGCCAGCAGCGCGGAGGGTAACAATGAGCAGTTCTTC.

J is TRBJ2-1 and V is TRBV11-2, with D perhaps being TRBD1 or TRBD2 (5 bases each). This CDR3 has 16 residues. The V and J ends lost 0 bases and 3 bases respectively, with 12 bases between them. Germline loops: CDR1 SGHAT, CDR2 FQNNGV. CDR3 loop: CASSLDLGANYNEQFF. The CDR3 DNA is TGTGCCAGCAGCTTAGATCTCGGGGCCAACTACAATGAGCAGTTCTTC.

This chain joins TRBV6-6 and TRBJ2-3; TRBD1 is a possible D gene (5 bases). With 4 bases removed from V and 4 bases from J, the gap between germline ends came to 6 bases. Germline CDR1 is MNHNY and CDR2 is SVGAGI (reference sequence). CDR3 length: 12 residues. The chain's CDR3 is CASSSGPDTQYF. The CDR3 DNA follows: TGTGCCAGCAGTTCAGGGCCAGATACGCAGTATTTT.